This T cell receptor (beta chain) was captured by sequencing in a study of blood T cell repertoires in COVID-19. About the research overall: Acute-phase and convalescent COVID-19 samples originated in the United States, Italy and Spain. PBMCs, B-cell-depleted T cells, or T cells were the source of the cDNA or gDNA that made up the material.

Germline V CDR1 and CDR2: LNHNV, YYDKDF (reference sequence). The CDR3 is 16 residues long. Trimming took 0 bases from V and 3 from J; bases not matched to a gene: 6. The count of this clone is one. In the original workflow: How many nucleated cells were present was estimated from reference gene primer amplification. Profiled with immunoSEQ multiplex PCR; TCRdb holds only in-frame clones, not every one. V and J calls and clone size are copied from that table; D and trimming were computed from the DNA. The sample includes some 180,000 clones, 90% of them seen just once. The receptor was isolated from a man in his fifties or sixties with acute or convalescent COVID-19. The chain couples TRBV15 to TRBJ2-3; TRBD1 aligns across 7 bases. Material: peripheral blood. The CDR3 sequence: CATSRDRTGTTDTQYF. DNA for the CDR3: TGTGCCACCAGCAGAGATCGGACAGGAACTACAGATACGCAGTATTTT.